The 2 T cell receptor beta chains reported below all come from one sample, sequenced in a study of OX40 agonist ivuxolimab in advanced cancers. Assay: immunoSEQ multiplex PCR; the TCRdb copy retains only in-frame clones and omits some. Of fewer than 25,000 clones listed, about 88% are singletons. Here the sequenced sample was CD4+ or CD8+ T cells sorted from blood, taken in a trial of the OX40 agonist ivuxolimab. These receptors all come from an adult with an advanced solid tumor such as melanoma, head and neck, liver or kidney cancer.

The chain combines TRBV5-5 with TRBJ2-3; no reliable D call. Germline loops: CDR1 SGHKS, CDR2 YYEKEE (reference sequence). V gave up 0 bases and J gave up 0 bases, with 5 bases separating them. This CDR3 has 14 amino acids. For the CDR3, the DNA is TGTGCCAGCAGCTTGGGCAGGAGCACAGATACGCAGTATTTT. Encoded protein: CASSLGRSTDTQYF.

The DNA for the CDR3 is TGTGCCAGCAGCTTGGAGAGTATGCAGGGGGGCACTGAAGCTTTCTTT. Translating it yields CASSLESMQGGTEAFF. The V and J genes are TRBV5-6 and TRBJ1-1; 7 bases match TRBD1. The CDR3 totals 16 residues. Germline lookup yields CDR1 SGHDT and CDR2 YYEEEE. The V gene end was trimmed by 0 bases and the J gene end by 4 bases; junction bases not matched to a gene: 9.